This is a list of T cell receptor beta chains from one sample in a study of CD8+ T cells in alopecia areata. The method was immunoSEQ multiplex PCR; TCRdb's version includes in-frame clones alone and lacks a portion of them. The profile shows some 130,000 clones, 50% to 55% of them singletons. The specimen comprised CD4+ T cells sorted from blood, sampled at week 4, from a patient treated with tofacitinib. All receptors derive from a human donor with alopecia areata. The CDR3 runs from the conserved cysteine through the conserved F or W. The D gene is left open where the match is weak. Clone sizes are given selectively: once, few, many, or a class where the clone is expanded.

j_call	d_call	clone_size	v_call	cdr3_nt	cdr3_aa
TRBJ1-1	NA	once	TRBV29-1	TGCAGCGTTGCGCCCAGGGAAAACACTGAAGCTTTCTTT	CSVAPRENTEAFF
TRBJ2-3	NA	NA	TRBV30	TGTGCCTGGAAGCGAGAAGACACAGATACGCAGTATTTT	CAWKREDTDTQYF
TRBJ2-7	NA	NA	TRBV5-1	TGCGCCAGCAGCTTGGGTCTCGGGGACCCCGCCTACGAGCAGTACTTC	CASSLGLGDPAYEQYF
TRBJ1-1	NA	few	TRBV15	TGTGCCAGTTCCGGCCCCATGAACACTGAAGCTTTCTTT	CASSGPMNTEAFF
TRBJ2-3	NA	NA	TRBV30	TGTGCCTGGAGTGTAGGCGGATTCACAGATACGCAGTATTTT	CAWSVGGFTDTQYF
TRBJ1-2	NA	NA	TRBV12-5	TGTGCTAGTGGTACCTCCGGGGCAGAAACCTATGGCTACACCTTC	CASGTSGAETYGYTF
TRBJ2-2	TRBD2	NA	TRBV30	TGTGCCTGGCGACGGACTAGCTCGGGCACCGGGGAGCTGTTTTTT	CAWRRTSSGTGELFF
TRBJ2-1	TRBD2	NA	TRBV6-5	TGTGCCAGCGACCGCAGCGGGAGAGAAAATGAGCAGTTCTTC	CASDRSGRENEQFF
TRBJ2-4	TRBD2	NA	TRBV9	TGTGCCAGCAGCTTAGGACTAGCGGGGGTCTTAAACATTCAGTACTTC	CASSLGLAGVLNIQYF
TRBJ2-4	TRBD2	once	TRBV29-1	TGCAGCGCCCTAGCGGGGGCTAGAAACATTCAGTACTTC	CSALAGARNIQYF
TRBJ2-5	TRBD1	few	TRBV30	TGTGCCTGGAGCATGGGACAGAAAGAGACCCAGTACTTC	CAWSMGQKETQYF
TRBJ2-7	NA	NA	TRBV5-6	TGTGCCAGCAGCCTAATGAGGAACGAGCAGTACTTC	CASSLMRNEQYF
TRBJ1-2	TRBD1	NA	TRBV27	TGTGCCAGCAGCTATAGGGACAGCAACTATGGCTACACCTTC	CASSYRDSNYGYTF
TRBJ2-1	TRBD2	NA	TRBV4-2	TGTGCCAGCAGCTCTACTAGCGGGAGTAACAATGAGCAGTTCTTC	CASSSTSGSNNEQFF
TRBJ1-2	NA	NA	TRBV27	TGTGCCAGCAGTTTGTCCAGGGCTGACTATGGCTACACCTTC	CASSLSRADYGYTF
TRBJ1-1	TRBD1	few	TRBV30	TGTGCCTGGGGCCAGACAGGGGTCGAAGCTTTCTTT	CAWGQTGVEAFF
TRBJ2-1	NA	few	TRBV29-1	TGCAGCGTTGGTGGTGGCGGATACAATGAGCAGTTCTTC	CSVGGGGYNEQFF
TRBJ1-4	TRBD1	NA	TRBV7-9	TGTGCCAGCAGCCCACGGACAGGAACTAATGAAAAACTGTTTTTT	CASSPRTGTNEKLFF
TRBJ2-7	TRBD2	few	TRBV14	TGTGCCAGCAGCGCGGGACTAGCGGCCTACGAGCAGTACTTC	CASSAGLAAYEQYF
TRBJ2-5	NA	few	TRBV5-1	TGTGCCAGCAGCTGGAAAACCGGGACTTTTAAAGAGACCCAGTACTTC	CASSWKTGTFKETQYF
TRBJ2-7	NA	NA	TRBV23-1	TGCGCCAGCATAACTAGAGGAGGCGGCTACGAGCAGTACTTC	CASITRGGGYEQYF
TRBJ2-7	NA	NA	TRBV30	TGTGCCTGGAGTGACGGTATAAGCTACGAGCAGTACTTC	CAWSDGISYEQYF
TRBJ1-5	NA	few	TRBV30	TGTGCCTGGAGTGCAGGGATGCGCAATCAGCCCCAGCATTTT	CAWSAGMRNQPQHF
TRBJ1-1	NA	NA	TRBV2	TGTGCCAGCAGTGTATTCATTGATGGGGCGAGGAACACTGAAGCTTTCTTT	CASSVFIDGARNTEAFF
TRBJ1-5	NA	NA	TRBV14	TGTGCCAGCAGCCAGCAGGGAGGAGGCAATCAGCCCCAGCATTTT	CASSQQGGGNQPQHF
TRBJ1-1	NA	NA	TRBV11-2	TGTGCCAGCAGCTTTGTTCGCAATCTTAACACTGAAGCTTTCTTT	CASSFVRNLNTEAFF
TRBJ2-5	NA	NA	TRBV29-1	TGCAGCGTTGGACGGTTACTCCAAGAGACCCAGTACTTC	CSVGRLLQETQYF
TRBJ1-1	NA	few	TRBV4-1	TGCGCCAGCAGCCCGTACAGGGACACTGAAGCTTTCTTT	CASSPYRDTEAFF
TRBJ2-3	TRBD2	NA	TRBV2	TGTGCCAGCAGTAGCCAGCGGGGTAGCACAGATACGCAGTATTTT	CASSSQRGSTDTQYF
TRBJ2-3	TRBD1	NA	TRBV6-5	TGTGCCAGCAGTCGGGACAGGGTTACGCAGTATTTT	CASSRDRVTQYF
TRBJ2-3	NA	few	TRBV29-1	TGCAGCGTTGCTCCGGGTGGTGGCACAGATACGCAGTATTTT	CSVAPGGGTDTQYF
TRBJ2-7	NA	NA	TRBV7-8	TGTGCCAGCAGGGGGGCCTACGAGCAGTACTTC	CASRGAYEQYF
TRBJ2-2	TRBD2	few	TRBV9	TGTGCCAGCAGCGATGGACTAGCGAGGAACGGGGAGCTGTTTTTT	CASSDGLARNGELFF
TRBJ2-5	NA	NA	TRBV9	TGTGCCAGCAGCGTACAGGGGGAGACCCAGTACTTC	CASSVQGETQYF
TRBJ1-5	TRBD1	NA	TRBV9	TGTGCCAGCAGCGAGGGGACAGTCTTCGGGCCCCAGCATTTT	CASSEGTVFGPQHF
TRBJ2-1	NA	NA	TRBV30	TGTGCCTGGAGGGTGCAGGGAAAAAATGAGCAGTTCTTC	CAWRVQGKNEQFF
TRBJ1-3	NA	few	TRBV30	TGTGCCTGGACCCGCCCTGGGTTGTCTGGAAACACCATATATTTT	CAWTRPGLSGNTIYF
TRBJ1-3	NA	NA	TRBV30	TGTGCCTGGAATCCAGGACAGGGAAACACCATATATTTT	CAWNPGQGNTIYF